Listed below are T cell receptor beta chains from one sample, sequenced in a study of blood T cell repertoires in COVID-19. The protocol was immunoSEQ multiplex PCR, while the TCRdb copy is restricted to in-frame clones and leaves out a portion. The data hold under 250,000 clones, with 83% observed a single time. The sample comprised PBMCs or T cells enriched from blood (not recorded which). The receptors originated from a woman aged 40 to 49 who had been exposed to COVID-19. The CDR3 runs from the conserved cysteine through the conserved F or W. The D gene is left open where the match is weak. A row's size may be missing; if present it is once, few, many or a size class.

d_gene	abundance	v_gene	j_gene	CDR3aa	CDR3nt
.	.	TRBV6-5	TRBJ2-3	CATPRGALGTDTQYF	TGTGCCACTCCCCGCGGGGCCCTGGGCACAGATACGCAGTATTTT
.	.	TRBV5-6	TRBJ2-7	CASSQDTADLYEQYF	TGTGCCAGCAGCCAGGACACAGCCGATCTCTACGAGCAGTACTTC
.	.	TRBV15	TRBJ1-2	CATSRDGGHYGYTF	TGTGCCACCAGCAGAGATGGGGGCCACTATGGCTACACCTTC
.	few	TRBV23-1	TRBJ1-5	CASSQSGRRFDQPQHF	TGCGCCAGCAGTCAATCGGGCCGGAGGTTCGATCAGCCCCAGCATTTT
TRBD1	.	TRBV5-6	TRBJ1-6	CASSLGDRVSPLHF	TGTGCCAGCAGCTTAGGGGACAGGGTCTCACCCCTCCACTTT
TRBD1	.	TRBV28	TRBJ1-2	CASSPQGKGGYTF	TGTGCCAGCAGTCCACAGGGGAAGGGTGGCTACACCTTC
TRBD2	once	TRBV11-3	TRBJ2-1	CASSPGLAGFGEQFF	TGTGCCAGCAGCCCGGGACTAGCGGGGTTCGGTGAGCAGTTCTTC
.	few	TRBV10-3	TRBJ1-3	CAISVGQSSGNTIYF	TGTGCCATCAGCGTCGGACAGTCTAGTGGAAACACCATATATTTT
.	.	TRBV4-1	TRBJ1-4	CASSSDGRLEDREKLFF	TGCGCCAGCAGCTCGGACGGCAGGCTGGAGGATAGAGAAAAACTGTTTTTT
.	.	TRBV28	TRBJ2-7	CASSLSGRYSYEQYF	TGTGCCAGCAGTTTGTCAGGAAGGTACTCCTACGAGCAGTACTTC
.	.	TRBV27	TRBJ1-4	CASSLRGGDEKLFF	TGTGCCAGCAGTTTACGGGGGGGGGATGAAAAACTGTTTTTT
.	.	TRBV12-3/TRBV12-4	TRBJ1-1	CASITDRNTEAFF	TGTGCCAGCATTACGGACAGGAACACTGAAGCTTTCTTT
.	.	TRBV12-3/TRBV12-4	TRBJ1-2	CASSPLYYGYTF	TGTGCCAGCAGCCCACTATACTATGGCTACACCTTC
.	.	TRBV2	TRBJ1-5	CASTKEAGGNQPQHF	TGTGCCAGCACTAAAGAGGCAGGGGGCAATCAGCCCCAGCATTTT
TRBD1	.	TRBV28	TRBJ1-3	CASRGQGGGLMASGNTIYF	TGTGCCAGCAGGGGGCAAGGGGGCGGCCTCATGGCCTCTGGAAACACCATATATTTT
.	few	TRBV6-5	TRBJ1-1	CASRVNRENTEAFF	TGTGCCAGCAGAGTAAACAGGGAGAACACTGAAGCTTTCTTT
TRBD2	.	TRBV5-1	TRBJ2-1	CASSLSGLAGLNEQFF	TGCGCCAGCAGCTTGAGTGGACTAGCGGGGCTCAATGAGCAGTTCTTC
.	.	TRBV19	TRBJ2-5	CASSIAGYKETQYF	TGTGCCAGTAGTATAGCAGGCTATAAAGAGACCCAGTACTTC
.	.	TRBV28	TRBJ1-4	CASYGGGEEKLFF	TGTGCCAGCTACGGGGGAGGCGAGGAAAAACTGTTTTTT
TRBD1	once	TRBV28	TRBJ2-3	CASSQTRQGVYRTDTQYF	TGTGCCAGCAGTCAGACTAGACAGGGGGTTTATCGCACAGATACGCAGTATTTT
.	once	TRBV5-6	TRBJ1-6	CASRKTAASYNSPLHF	TGTGCCAGCAGGAAGACAGCTGCTAGCTATAATTCACCCCTCCACTTT
.	.	TRBV14	TRBJ1-1	CASSRDWSPGTFF	TGTGCCAGCAGCCGGGACTGGTCTCCCGGTACTTTCTTT
TRBD1	.	TRBV4-3	TRBJ2-7	CASSLTGAYEQYF	TGCGCCAGCAGCCTGACAGGGGCCTACGAGCAGTACTTC
TRBD1	.	TRBV6-5	TRBJ2-7	CASSSGTGVYEQYF	TGTGCCAGCAGTTCGGGGACAGGCGTCTACGAGCAGTACTTC
TRBD1	.	TRBV7-3	TRBJ1-5	CASSLGDRGWQPQHF	TGTGCCAGCAGCTTAGGGGACAGGGGCTGGCAGCCCCAGCATTTT
.	.	TRBV18	TRBJ2-5	CASSPRSVSGETQYF	TGTGCCAGCTCACCACGGTCGGTTTCGGGAGAGACCCAGTACTTC
.	.	TRBV7-6	TRBJ1-6	CASSLGQPGNSPLHF	TGTGCCAGCAGCTTAGGACAGCCTGGGAATTCACCCCTCCACTTT
TRBD1	.	TRBV12-3/TRBV12-4	TRBJ1-2	CASSGTAYGYTF	TGTGCCAGCAGTGGGACAGCCTATGGCTACACCTTC
.	.	TRBV5-4	TRBJ2-2	CASSLDRAGTGELFF	TGTGCCAGCAGCTTGGACAGGGCAGGGACCGGGGAGCTGTTTTTT
TRBD1	few	TRBV4-2	TRBJ1-1	CASSQDIGAGGFRSTEAFF	TGTGCCAGCAGCCAAGACATTGGGGCAGGGGGCTTTAGGAGCACTGAAGCTTTCTTT
.	once	TRBV5-1	TRBJ2-3	CASCPGMNTDTQYF	TGCGCCAGCTGTCCGGGGATGAACACAGATACGCAGTATTTT
TRBD1	.	TRBV11-2	TRBJ1-1	CASSPWDSMNTEAFF	TGTGCCAGCAGCCCCTGGGACAGTATGAACACTGAAGCTTTCTTT
TRBD1	few	TRBV2	TRBJ2-7	CASTQGGSRSYEQYF	TGTGCCAGCACCCAAGGGGGCTCCCGCTCCTACGAGCAGTACTTC
TRBD2	.	TRBV28	TRBJ2-5	CASSPITSAEETQYF	TGTGCCAGCAGCCCGATAACTAGCGCCGAAGAGACCCAGTACTTC
.	.	TRBV5-4	TRBJ2-1	CASIPGSSYNEQFF	TGTGCCAGCATCCCGGGGAGCTCCTACAATGAGCAGTTCTTC
TRBD2	.	TRBV19	TRBJ2-7	CASRTSGSYEQYF	TGTGCCAGTAGGACTAGCGGCTCCTACGAGCAGTACTTC
.	.	TRBV12-3/TRBV12-4	TRBJ1-1	CASSLRAGTEAFF	TGTGCCAGCAGTTTACGGGCGGGCACTGAAGCTTTCTTT
.	.	TRBV23-1	TRBJ1-5	CASSEKPQHF	TGCGCCAGCTCGGAGAAGCCCCAGCATTTT
.	.	TRBV2	TRBJ2-5	CASHRETGSTQYF	TGTGCCAGCCACCGGGAGACAGGGAGCACCCAGTACTTC
TRBD2	.	TRBV19	TRBJ2-1	CASSAGFGLADNEQFF	TGTGCCAGTAGTGCGGGGTTTGGACTAGCGGACAATGAGCAGTTCTTC
TRBD1	.	TRBV7-2	TRBJ1-3	CASRGTSGTVNSGNTIYF	TGTGCCAGCAGGGGAACCTCCGGGACAGTAAATTCTGGAAACACCATATATTTT
TRBD1	.	TRBV6-2/TRBV6-3	TRBJ1-5	CASSKGQVSNQPQHF	TGTGCCAGCAGTAAAGGACAGGTGAGCAATCAGCCCCAGCATTTT
.	.	TRBV6-2/TRBV6-3	TRBJ2-1	CASSYEGWRSYNEQFF	TGTGCCAGCAGTTACGAAGGCTGGCGGAGCTACAATGAGCAGTTCTTC
TRBD1	.	TRBV29-1	TRBJ2-5	CSVEAGGKETQYF	TGCAGCGTTGAGGCAGGGGGTAAAGAGACCCAGTACTTC
.	.	TRBV4-1	TRBJ1-6	CASSTTSSYNSPLHF	TGCGCCAGCAGTACTACGAGCTCCTATAATTCACCCCTCCACTTT
TRBD1	.	TRBV6-5	TRBJ2-2	CASSYLTGGNTGELFF	TGTGCCAGCAGTTACTTGACAGGGGGGAACACCGGGGAGCTGTTTTTT
.	once	TRBV6-5	TRBJ1-5	CASSWGVNQPQHF	TGTGCCAGCAGTTGGGGGGTCAATCAGCCCCAGCATTTT
TRBD1	.	TRBV11-3	TRBJ2-7	CASSHLSARQGATYYEQYF	TGTGCCAGCAGCCACCTTTCAGCGCGACAGGGGGCTACCTACTACGAGCAGTACTTC
.	.	TRBV9	TRBJ1-6	CASSVNGGESSYNSPLHF	TGTGCCAGCAGCGTAAATGGCGGGGAGAGCTCCTATAATTCACCCCTCCACTTT
.	.	TRBV15	TRBJ1-1	CATSKVGSGAGSTEAFF	TGTGCCACCAGCAAAGTTGGTAGCGGGGCGGGGAGCACTGAAGCTTTCTTT
.	.	TRBV7-3	TRBJ2-2	CASSLDGQGGELFF	TGTGCCAGCAGCTTAGACGGGCAGGGCGGGGAGCTGTTTTTT
.	few	TRBV7-2	TRBJ1-2	CASSKGGVRGGYTF	TGTGCCAGCAGCAAGGGCGGGGTCCGGGGGGGCTACACCTTC
.	.	TRBV7-9	TRBJ1-2	CASSAGVGAYGYTF	TGTGCCAGCAGCGCGGGGGTCGGGGCCTATGGCTACACCTTC
TRBD1	.	TRBV5-1	TRBJ1-4	CASSSGQGTATNEKLFF	TGCGCCAGCAGCTCGGGACAGGGGACCGCAACTAATGAAAAACTGTTTTTT
.	many	TRBV5-4	TRBJ1-2	CASKGPATGYTF	TGTGCCAGCAAGGGGCCAGCCACTGGCTACACCTTC